This T cell receptor (beta chain) was documented in a study of cytomegalovirus exposure and HLA in healthy donors. General observations from the study: A reported reduction in N-insertions relative to the roughly 610-donor mean was seen in an Asian-associated ancestry cluster in a later analysis. A later look showed TCR association rates differing by HLA locus, highest for DRB1 and lowest for HLA-C. A later analysis linked 15,000 to 20,000 TCR beta sequences to HLA alleles at 0.05 false discovery rate. A later analysis, which compared TCR beta chains of equal frequency, found the HLA-associated ones more clonally expanded.

Vbeta (60) and Jbeta (13) primers were used in the PCR. Data came from immunoSEQ multiplex PCR; TCRdb stores just in-frame clones and leaves some out. The table records around 150,000 clones, 79% of them present only once. Germline assignment: CDR1 MNHNY and CDR2 SVGAGI (reference sequence). The CDR3 length is 12 residues. V shed 3 bases and J 7 bases; nucleotides not matched to a gene: 1. As for this clone: Its antigen is still unknown.

V is TRBV6-6 and J is TRBJ1-2; 8 bases are shared with TRBD1. This receptor was identified in a man aged 45-60 years in good health and CMV-seropositive. The sample comprised PBMCs. CDR3 region: CASSYDRGGYTF. CDR3 DNA: TGTGCCAGCAGTTATGACAGGGGTGGCTACACCTTC.